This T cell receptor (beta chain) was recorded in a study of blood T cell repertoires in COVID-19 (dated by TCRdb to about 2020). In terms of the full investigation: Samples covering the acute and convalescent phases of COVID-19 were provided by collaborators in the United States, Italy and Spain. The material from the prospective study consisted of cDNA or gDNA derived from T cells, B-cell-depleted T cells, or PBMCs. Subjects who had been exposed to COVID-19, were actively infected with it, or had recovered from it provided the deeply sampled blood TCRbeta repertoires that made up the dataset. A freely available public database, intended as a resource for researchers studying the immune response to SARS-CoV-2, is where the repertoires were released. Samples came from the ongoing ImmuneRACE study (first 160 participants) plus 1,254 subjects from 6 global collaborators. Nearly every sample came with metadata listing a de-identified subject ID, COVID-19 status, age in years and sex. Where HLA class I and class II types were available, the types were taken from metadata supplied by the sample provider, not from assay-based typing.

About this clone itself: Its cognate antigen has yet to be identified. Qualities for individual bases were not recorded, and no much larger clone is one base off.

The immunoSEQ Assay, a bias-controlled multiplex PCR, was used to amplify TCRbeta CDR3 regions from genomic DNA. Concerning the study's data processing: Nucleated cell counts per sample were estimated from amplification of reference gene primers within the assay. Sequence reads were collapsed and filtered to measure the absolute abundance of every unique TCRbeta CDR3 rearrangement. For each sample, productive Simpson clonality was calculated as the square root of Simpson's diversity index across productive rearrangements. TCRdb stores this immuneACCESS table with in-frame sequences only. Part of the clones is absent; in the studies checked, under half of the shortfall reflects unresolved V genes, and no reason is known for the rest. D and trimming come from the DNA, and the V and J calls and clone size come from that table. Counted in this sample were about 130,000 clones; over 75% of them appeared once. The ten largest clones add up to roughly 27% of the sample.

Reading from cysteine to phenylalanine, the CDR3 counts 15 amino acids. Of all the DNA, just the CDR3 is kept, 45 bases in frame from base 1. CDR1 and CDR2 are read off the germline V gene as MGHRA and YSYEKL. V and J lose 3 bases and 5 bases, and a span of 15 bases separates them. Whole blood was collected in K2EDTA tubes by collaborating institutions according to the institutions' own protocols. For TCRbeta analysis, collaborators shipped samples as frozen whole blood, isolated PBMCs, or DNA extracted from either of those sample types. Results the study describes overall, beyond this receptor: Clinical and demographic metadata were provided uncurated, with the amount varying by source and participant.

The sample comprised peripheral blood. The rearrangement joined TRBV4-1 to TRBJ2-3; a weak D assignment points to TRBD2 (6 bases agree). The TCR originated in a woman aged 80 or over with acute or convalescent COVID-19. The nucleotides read TGCGCCAGCAGCCATAATAGCGGTGGAGGAGATACGCAGTATTTT. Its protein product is CASSHNSGGGDTQYF.